Reported below is one TCR beta chain. The antigen remains undetermined. Multiplex touch-down PCR amplified TRB using TRB-A and TRB-B pools in one tube. After re-calling the multiplex PCR reads, TCRdb lists one entry per CDR3 protein, DNA absent. Listed are about 15,000 distinct CDR3 sequences; around 2.1% falls within the top ten. Each sample's input was around 250 ng genomic DNA, roughly 38,000 genome equivalents. This sample is drawn from a study of T cell clusters in autoimmune cytopenias. Findings and caveats of the study: Primary autoimmune cytopenia patients appeared to lack physiological T cell clusters present in healthy donors.

This receptor was taken from a human donor with an autoimmune cytopenia or autoimmune hepatitis (not recorded which). The sequenced material came from peripheral blood.

This CDR3 is CASRMGGMTSYGYTF. The chain joins TRBV6-5 to TRBJ1-2; TCRdb's assignment of TRBD1 cannot be checked, as there is no DNA. The CDR3 is made up of 15 amino acids. Germline lookup yields CDR1 MNHEY and CDR2 SVGAGI.